A selection of T cell receptor beta chains follows, all from one sample in a study of blood T cell repertoires in COVID-19. Clones were sequenced by immunoSEQ multiplex PCR, and TCRdb holds only the in-frame ones, with some missing. In the table there are around 170,000 clones, 83% of which are singletons. Source material: peripheral blood. These receptor sequences come from a human donor in a cohort sampled during active COVID-19. The conserved cysteine and the conserved F or W are not part of the CDR3 here.

TRBJ1-2	TRBV12-3/TRBV12-4	ASSPDRDYGYT
TRBJ2-1	TRBV10-1	ASSDRDSYNEQF
TRBJ1-5	TRBV5-1	ASSLQGLGNQPQH
TRBJ2-7	TRBV15	ATSRDPGHSLK
TRBJ2-7	TRBV28	ASSFSSGSSYEQY
TRBJ2-7	TRBV18	ASSPERGPYEQY
TRBJ2-1	TRBV11-3	ASSLSGPTANEQF
TRBJ1-2	TRBV7-9	ASSLALYREYT
TRBJ2-5	TRBV11-2	ASSLAQQETQY
TRBJ2-3	TRBV5-1	ASSPYLAGGTDTQY
TRBJ2-7	TRBV5-4	ASSFGSSGGRNEQY
TRBJ1-3	TRBV20-1	SASRRGSGNTIY
TRBJ2-7	TRBV5-6	ASNRRGSYEQY
TRBJ1-6	TRBV6-1	ASSEAGGIGSPLH
TRBJ2-7	TRBV7-8	ASSLGQGTSEQY
TRBJ2-7	TRBV28	ASSRDSLSYEQY
TRBJ2-7	TRBV7-9	ASSVTSGRLYEQY
TRBJ1-2	TRBV6-1	ASSDREGGYT
TRBJ1-2	TRBV5-1	ASSGGQGGDYGYT
TRBJ2-1	TRBV6-4	ASSAGLADRVQF
TRBJ2-7	TRBV19	ASSMGGGSSYEQY
TRBJ2-7	TRBV6-4	ATSPLARFSYEQY
TRBJ2-1	TRBV27	ASSPGGGVGNEQF
TRBJ1-2	TRBV7-2	ASTFAPRVNYGYT
TRBJ2-7	TRBV4-2	ASSQEQDRGLMLPYEQY
TRBJ1-3	TRBV28	ASRDAGGTGNTIY
TRBJ2-2	TRBV9	ASSLRQGPLLNTGELF
TRBJ2-7	TRBV5-4	ASSSSGLAGFEQY
TRBJ2-1	TRBV9	ASSVVSGTGVNEQF
TRBJ2-7	TRBV9	ASSAGTGPSYEQY
TRBJ1-5	TRBV6-2/TRBV6-3	ASSPGQGGNQPQH
TRBJ1-2	TRBV9	ASSGDRAGYT
TRBJ2-2	TRBV6-5	ASIRGSGGELF
TRBJ2-2	TRBV11-3	ASSTRQGLYTGELF
TRBJ1-4	TRBV28	ASSLGGATNEKLF
TRBJ2-3	TRBV27	ASRGVFGAGDRDTQY
TRBJ1-1	TRBV11-2	ASSLGGGQGNTEAF
TRBJ2-7	TRBV18	ASSQGAHEQY
TRBJ2-3	TRBV9	ASSGGLAGLGTDTQY
TRBJ1-5	TRBV28	ASSLVSGGSNQPQH
TRBJ2-1	TRBV9	ASSVNSNNEQF
TRBJ1-5	TRBV16	ASSHGQAYSNQPQH
TRBJ2-7	TRBV7-8	ASSPSYEQY
TRBJ1-2	TRBV6-5	ASGQGARGYT
TRBJ2-3	TRBV5-4	ASRRLSAQGTQY
TRBJ1-5	TRBV19	ASSPVSGGKNQPQH
TRBJ2-7	TRBV19	ASSKTSSIYEQY
TRBJ2-7	TRBV6-2/TRBV6-3	ASSIGTGSYEQY
TRBJ2-1	TRBV5-5	ASSLMTSGRYNEQF
TRBJ1-6	TRBV19	ASSISGELGNSPLH
TRBJ2-5	TRBV4-1	ASSQPGLQETQY
TRBJ1-2	TRBV11-1	ASSFGLPGESGGYT
TRBJ1-1	TRBV28	ASSGTGRLTEAF
TRBJ2-7	TRBV6-6	ASSRGQGPYEQY
TRBJ1-4	TRBV9	ASSVAPGRGEKLF
TRBJ2-7	TRBV28	ASSTPSGVYEQY
TRBJ1-1	TRBV3-1/TRBV3-2	ASSQDLFGRHTEAF
TRBJ2-1	TRBV27	ASSFGGQGGFYNEQF
TRBJ1-5	TRBV6-5	ASSSTWTQPQH